These T cell receptor beta chains were read from a single sample in a study of metastatic and nonmetastatic thyroid tumors. TCRdb reprocessed the PCR reads via MiXCR. The sample lists around 20,000 clones, under 25% seen once, with approximately 8.1% in the top ten. Material: adjacent normal tissue. These receptors were collected from a female donor with papillary thyroid cancer or a benign thyroid nodule (not recorded which). Some clones in this sample may be carry-over from other donors' samples. Both conserved end residues are part of each CDR3. A D gene is named only where the DNA matches it firmly. Size values are once, few and many counts, or a class for expanded clones, and some rows have none.

NA | TRBJ1-3 | TRBD1 | TRBV5-1 | TGCGCCAGCAGCTTGGAATTGGGACAGGGGACCAACACCATATATTTT | CASSLELGQGTNTIYF
few | TRBJ2-7 | TRBD1 | TRBV2 | TGTGCCAGCAGTCGAATCGACAGGGTCGAGCAGTACTTC | CASSRIDRVEQYF
medium-sized | TRBJ2-3 | NA | TRBV27 | TGTGCCAGCGATGGGGGGGGGCGAGGCACAGATACGCAGTATTTT | CASDGGGRGTDTQYF
NA | TRBJ1-3 | NA | TRBV7-9 | TGTGCCAGCAGATCCCGCAGGGTTGCGGGAAACACCAAATATTTT | CASRSRRVAGNTKYF
NA | TRBJ1-5 | TRBD1 | TRBV24-1 | TGTGCCACCAGTGGACCCCCCGGTCGCAGGGGGGATCAGCCCCAGCATTTT | CATSGPPGRRGDQPQHF
NA | TRBJ2-6 | NA | TRBV6-2/TRBV6-3 | TGTGCCAGCAGTTACAGCTCTGGGGCCAACGTCCTGACTTTC | CASSYSSGANVLTF
NA | TRBJ1-1 | NA | TRBV6-2/TRBV6-3 | TGTGCCAGCAGTTACCGGGCGAACACTGAAGCTTTCTTT | CASSYRANTEAFF
NA | TRBJ1-2 | NA | TRBV5-4 | TGTGCCAGCAGCCCTCCCGACATGCCCCTCGATGGCTACACCTTC | CASSPPDMPLDGYTF
NA | TRBJ1-2 | NA | TRBV5-1 | TGCGCCAGCAGCCCGAACCTAGGGACATCGTATGGCTACACCTTC | CASSPNLGTSYGYTF
once | TRBJ2-7 | NA | TRBV20-1 | TGCAGTGCTAGTGGTTGGGGCTCCTACGAGCAGTACTTC | CSASGWGSYEQYF
NA | TRBJ2-7 | NA | TRBV20-1 | TGCAGTGCCCGCCTCCCGTCCGGGCAGTACTTC | CSARLPSGQYF
once | TRBJ2-5 | NA | TRBV4-1 | TGCGCCAGCAGCCATACTCGAAGTCGCGAGACCCAGTATTTC | CASSHTRSRETQYF
few | TRBJ2-7 | TRBD2 | TRBV28 | TGTGCCAGCAGTTTAACCGGGGGGGAGGGTCCCCTCGAGCAGTACTTC | CASSLTGGEGPLEQYF
NA | TRBJ2-7 | TRBD1 | TRBV6-1 | TGTGCCAGCTTAGGACAGGGATCCTACGAGCAGTACTTC | CASLGQGSYEQYF
few | TRBJ2-7 | NA | TRBV6-4 | TGTGCCAGCAGTTACGCAGAATCCTACGAGCAGTACTTC | CASSYAESYEQYF
many | TRBJ1-4 | NA | TRBV28 | TGTGCCAGCACCTCGAAAGGGGGACACGCCGCATTT | CASTSKGGHAAF
NA | TRBJ1-2 | TRBD1 | TRBV2 | TGTGCCAGCAGTGGGGACAGGGATCTGTTCGGCTACACCTTC | CASSGDRDLFGYTF
NA | TRBJ2-1 | NA | TRBV11-2 | TGTGCCAGCAGCTTACGAGGTTTAGCGAGTGTCGACAATGAGCAGTTCTTC | CASSLRGLASVDNEQFF
many | TRBJ2-7 | NA | TRBV6-1 | TGTGCCAGCAGTCCCCGGTCCCCACCTTACGAGCAGTACTTC | CASSPRSPPYEQYF
few | TRBJ1-5 | TRBD1 | TRBV6-2/TRBV6-3 | TGTGCCGCAGGGACAGGGGGCAATCAGCCCCAGCATTTT | CAAGTGGNQPQHF
few | TRBJ2-2 | NA | TRBV15 | TGTGCCACCAGCAACGGGGTGAACACCGGGGAGCTGTTTTTT | CATSNGVNTGELFF
few | TRBJ2-3 | TRBD1 | TRBV2 | TGTGCCAGCAGCGCATCTAGAGGGACAGGGCCTAGCACAGATACGCAGTATTTT | CASSASRGTGPSTDTQYF
NA | TRBJ2-7 | TRBD2 | TRBV9 | TGTGCCAGCAGCCTTAGCGGGAGTCACGAGCAGTACTTC | CASSLSGSHEQYF
NA | TRBJ2-3 | TRBD2 | TRBV11-1 | TGTGCCAGCAGCTTAGGGACTAGCGGGAACACAGATACGCAGTATTTT | CASSLGTSGNTDTQYF